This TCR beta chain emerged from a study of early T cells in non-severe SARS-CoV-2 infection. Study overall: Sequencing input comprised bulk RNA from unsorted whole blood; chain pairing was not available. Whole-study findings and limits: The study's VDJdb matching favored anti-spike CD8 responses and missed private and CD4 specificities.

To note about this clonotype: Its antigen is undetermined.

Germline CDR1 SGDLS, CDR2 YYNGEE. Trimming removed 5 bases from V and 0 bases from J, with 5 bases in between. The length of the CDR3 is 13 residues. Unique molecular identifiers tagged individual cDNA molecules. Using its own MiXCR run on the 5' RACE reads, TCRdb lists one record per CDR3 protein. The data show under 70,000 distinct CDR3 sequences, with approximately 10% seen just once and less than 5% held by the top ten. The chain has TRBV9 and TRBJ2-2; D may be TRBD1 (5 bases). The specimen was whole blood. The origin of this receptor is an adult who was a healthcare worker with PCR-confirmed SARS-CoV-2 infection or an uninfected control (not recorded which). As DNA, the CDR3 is TGTGCCAGCAGAGGGGCGAACACCGGGGAGCTGTTTTTT. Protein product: CASRGANTGELFF.